The rows below give T cell receptor beta chains drawn from one sample of a study of T cells in Graves' hyperthyroidism and ophthalmopathy. MiXCR, run by TCRdb on the multiplex PCR reads, gives a single entry per CDR3 protein. This sample has about 560,000 distinct CDR3 sequences, with around 15% found just once. Material: blood. These receptor sequences come from a woman aged 40 to 50 with Graves' hyperthyroidism. CDR3s include the opening cysteine and the closing phenylalanine or tryptophan. The order of the fields is V gene, D gene, clone size, J gene, CDR3 DNA, CDR3 protein. D genes are given only for firm matches. Size is stated for part of the rows, as once, few or many counts, or as a class when the clone is expanded.

>TRBV27|TRBD1|many|TRBJ1-5
TGTGCCAGCAGTTTAAACAGGGGAGATCAGCCCCAGCATTTT
CASSLNRGDQPQHF
>TRBV2|.|many|TRBJ1-4
TGTGCCAGCAGTGAACACCCCTCAGAAAAAAATGAAAAACTGTTTTTT
CASSEHPSEKNEKLFF
>TRBV7-9|TRBD1|.|TRBJ1-4
TGTGCCAGCAGCCCCAGCCGACAGGGAAATGAAAAACTGTTTTTT
CASSPSRQGNEKLFF
>TRBV6-1|.|many|TRBJ2-7
TGTGCCAGCAGTGTGGGTTACGAGCAGTACTTC
CASSVGYEQYF
>TRBV15|TRBD2|many|TRBJ2-5
TGTGCCACCAGCAGAGAAAAAGGACTAGCGGGAGTGCGGGAGACCCAGTACTTC
CATSREKGLAGVRETQYF
>TRBV2|.|many|TRBJ2-1
TGTGCCAGCAGAGAACAGGGCTTCGGTGAGCAGTTCTTC
CASREQGFGEQFF
>TRBV7-3|.|many|TRBJ1-1
TGTGCCAGCAGCTTAATGCCGGGCCGGAACACTGAAGCTTTCTTT
CASSLMPGRNTEAFF
>TRBV5-6|TRBD2|few|TRBJ2-1
TGTGCCAGCAGCTTGGACTTGACTAGCGGGAGTAATGAGCAGTTCTTC
CASSLDLTSGSNEQFF
>TRBV4-1|.|.|TRBJ1-2
TGCGCCAGCAGCCAAGATCCCCTGGGCTATGGCTACACCTTC
CASSQDPLGYGYTF
>TRBV6-1|TRBD1|many|TRBJ2-3
TGTGCCAGCAGTGAAACCTGGGGACAGTTCGCAAATACGCAGTATTTT
CASSETWGQFANTQYF
>TRBV20-1|.|many|TRBJ2-1
TGCAGTGCTAGAAAGGACGAGCAGTTCTTC
CSARKDEQFF
>TRBV5-4|TRBD2|.|TRBJ2-1
TGTGCCAGCAGCTTGCCGGCGACTAGCGGGATTGAGCAGTTCTTC
CASSLPATSGIEQFF
>TRBV6-1|.|few|TRBJ2-7
TGTGCCAGCAGGGGAAACTTTTACGAGCAGTACTTC
CASRGNFYEQYF
>TRBV10-3|.|.|TRBJ1-3
TGTGCCATCAGTGGGCAGGGGAATGGAAACACCATATATTTT
CAISGQGNGNTIYF
>TRBV4-1|.|.|TRBJ2-7
TGCGCCAGCAGCCAAGATCCAGGGGCAGGGAGGTACGAGCAGTACTTC
CASSQDPGAGRYEQYF
>TRBV19|.|few|TRBJ1-3
TGTGCCAGTAGTCCTCCGACAGATTACTCTGGAAACACCATATATTTT
CASSPPTDYSGNTIYF
>TRBV29-1|TRBD2|many|TRBJ2-5
TGCAGCGTTGGACCGGGGACTAGCGGGAGAGAGACCCAGTACTTC
CSVGPGTSGRETQYF